A selection of T cell receptor beta chains follows, all from one sample in a study of shared clonotypes between healthy human individuals. Profiling relied on immunoSEQ multiplex PCR, and the TCRdb table lists in-frame clones only, not all of them. The sample holds approximately 2.1 million clones; more than 85% are singletons and the top ten take 0.39%. Sequencing used naive CD4+ T cells from PBMCs. The receptors were gathered from a man between 18 and 29 years old in good health. Some clones in this sample may be carry-over from other donors' samples. Each CDR3 is given with its conserved first and last residue. Each record gives: D gene, clone size, V gene, J gene, CDR3 DNA, CDR3 protein. The D gene is left open where the match is weak. Size values are once, few and many counts, or a class for expanded clones, and some rows have none.

d_call: -
clone_size: -
v_call: TRBV7-9
j_call: TRBJ2-3
cdr3_nt: TGTGCCAGCAGCTTACCCCTCTTTGATACGCAGTATTTT
cdr3_aa: CASSLPLFDTQYF

d_call: -
clone_size: -
v_call: TRBV7-3
j_call: TRBJ1-2
cdr3_nt: TGTGCCAGCAGCTTCGGGGGAGGCTATGGCTACACCTTC
cdr3_aa: CASSFGGGYGYTF

d_call: -
clone_size: -
v_call: TRBV6-6
j_call: TRBJ2-7
cdr3_nt: TGTGCCAGCAGTTACGGACAAACCTACGAGCAGTACTTC
cdr3_aa: CASSYGQTYEQYF

d_call: TRBD2
clone_size: -
v_call: TRBV7-3
j_call: TRBJ2-1
cdr3_nt: TGTGCCAGCAGCTCGGGATCCGGGGGACTAGCGGGAGTTGTAATTGGTGAGCAGTTCTTC
cdr3_aa: CASSSGSGGLAGVVIGEQFF

d_call: -
clone_size: once
v_call: TRBV5-1
j_call: TRBJ2-7
cdr3_nt: TGCGCCAGCAGCTTGTCCGGGATCTACGAGCAGTACTTC
cdr3_aa: CASSLSGIYEQYF

d_call: TRBD1
clone_size: -
v_call: TRBV2
j_call: TRBJ2-7
cdr3_nt: TGTGCCAGCAGCGATCGGACAGGAACTTACGAGCAGTACTTC
cdr3_aa: CASSDRTGTYEQYF

d_call: TRBD1
clone_size: -
v_call: TRBV7-6
j_call: TRBJ1-1
cdr3_nt: TGTGCCAGCAGCCAAAGGACAGGAGAAGCTTTCTTT
cdr3_aa: CASSQRTGEAFF

d_call: -
clone_size: -
v_call: TRBV14
j_call: TRBJ1-2
cdr3_nt: TGTGCCAGCAGCCAAGAAGGGAGGGAGCGCTATGGCTACACCTTC
cdr3_aa: CASSQEGRERYGYTF

d_call: TRBD2
clone_size: -
v_call: TRBV29-1
j_call: TRBJ2-3
cdr3_nt: TGCAGCGTTGATGGACTAGCGGGAGGGACAGATACGCAGTATTTT
cdr3_aa: CSVDGLAGGTDTQYF

d_call: -
clone_size: -
v_call: TRBV14
j_call: TRBJ2-1
cdr3_nt: TGTGCCAGCAGCCGCTTTGGGGCGTACAATGAGCAGTTCTTC
cdr3_aa: CASSRFGAYNEQFF